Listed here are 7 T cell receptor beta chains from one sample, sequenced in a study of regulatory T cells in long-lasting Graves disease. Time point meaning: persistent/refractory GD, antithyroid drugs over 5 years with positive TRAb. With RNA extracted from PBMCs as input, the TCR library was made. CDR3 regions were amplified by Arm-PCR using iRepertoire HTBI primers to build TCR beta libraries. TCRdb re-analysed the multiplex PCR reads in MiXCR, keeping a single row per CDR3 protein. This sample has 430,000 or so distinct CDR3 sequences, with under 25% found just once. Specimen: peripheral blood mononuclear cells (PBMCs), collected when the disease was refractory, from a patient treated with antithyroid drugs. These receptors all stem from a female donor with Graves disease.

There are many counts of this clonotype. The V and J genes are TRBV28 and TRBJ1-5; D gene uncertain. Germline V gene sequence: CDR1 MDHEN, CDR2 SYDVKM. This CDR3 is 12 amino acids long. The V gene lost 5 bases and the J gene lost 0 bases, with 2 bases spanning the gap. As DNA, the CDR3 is TGTGCCAGCAGTATTAGCAATCAGCCCCAGCATTTT. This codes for CASSISNQPQHF. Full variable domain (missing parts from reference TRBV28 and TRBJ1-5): DVKVTQSSRYLVKRTGEKVFLECVQDMDHENMFWYRQDPGLGLRLIYFSYDVKMKEKGDIPEGYSVSREKKERFSLILESASTNQTSMYLCASSISNQPQHFGDGTRLSIL.

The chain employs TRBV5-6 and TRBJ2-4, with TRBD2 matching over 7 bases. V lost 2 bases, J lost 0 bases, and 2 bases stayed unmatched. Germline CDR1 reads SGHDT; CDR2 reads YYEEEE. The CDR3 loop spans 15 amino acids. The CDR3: CASSFLAEAKNIQYF. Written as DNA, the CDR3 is TGTGCCAGCAGCTTTCTAGCGGAAGCCAAAAACATTCAGTACTTC.

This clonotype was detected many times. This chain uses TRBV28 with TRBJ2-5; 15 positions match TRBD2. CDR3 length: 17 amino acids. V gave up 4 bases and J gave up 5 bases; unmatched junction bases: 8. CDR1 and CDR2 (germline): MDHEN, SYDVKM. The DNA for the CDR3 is TGTGCCAGCAGTTCCCGGACTAGCGGGAGGGCCAGTGAGACCCAGTACTTC. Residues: CASSSRTSGRASETQYF. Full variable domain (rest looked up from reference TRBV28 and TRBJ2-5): DVKVTQSSRYLVKRTGEKVFLECVQDMDHENMFWYRQDPGLGLRLIYFSYDVKMKEKGDIPEGYSVSREKKERFSLILESASTNQTSMYLCASSSRTSGRASETQYFGPGTRLLVL.

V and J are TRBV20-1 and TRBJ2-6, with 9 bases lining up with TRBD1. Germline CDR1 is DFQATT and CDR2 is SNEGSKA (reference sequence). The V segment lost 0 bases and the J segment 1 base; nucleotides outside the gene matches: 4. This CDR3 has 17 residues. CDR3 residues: CSARDWTGVSGANVLTF. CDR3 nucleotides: TGCAGTGCTAGAGATTGGACAGGGGTGTCTGGGGCCAACGTCCTGACTTTC.

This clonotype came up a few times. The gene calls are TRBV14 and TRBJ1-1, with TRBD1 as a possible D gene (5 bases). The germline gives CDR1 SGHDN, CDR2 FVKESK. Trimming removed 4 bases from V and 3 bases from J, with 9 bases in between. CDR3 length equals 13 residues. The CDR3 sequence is CASSPIGDTEAFF. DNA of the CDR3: TGTGCCAGCAGCCCAATAGGGGACACTGAAGCTTTCTTT.

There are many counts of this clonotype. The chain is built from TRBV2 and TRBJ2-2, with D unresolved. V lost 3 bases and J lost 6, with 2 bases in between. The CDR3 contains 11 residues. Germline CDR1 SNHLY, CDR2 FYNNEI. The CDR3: CASSESGELFF. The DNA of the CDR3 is TGTGCCAGCAGTGAGTCCGGGGAGCTGTTTTTT. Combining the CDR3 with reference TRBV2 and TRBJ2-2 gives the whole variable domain EPEVTQTPSHQVTQMGQEVILRCVPISNHLYFYWYRQILGQKVEFLVSFYNNEISEKSEIFDDQFSVERPDGSNFTLKIRSTKLEDSAMYFCASSESGELFFGEGSRLTVL.

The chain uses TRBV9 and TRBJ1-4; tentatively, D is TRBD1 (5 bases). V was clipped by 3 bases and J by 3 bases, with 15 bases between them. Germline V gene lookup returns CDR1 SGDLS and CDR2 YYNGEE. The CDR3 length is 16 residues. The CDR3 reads CASSGRAGRSNEKLFF. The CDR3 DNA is TGTGCCAGCAGCGGGAGGGCAGGGAGGTCTAATGAAAAACTGTTTTTT.